The 32 T cell receptor beta chains reported below all come from one sample, sequenced in a study of T-cell memory formation after mild COVID-19. TCRdb re-called the 5' RACE reads through MiXCR, storing one row per CDR3 protein. The sample shows 200,000 to 300,000 distinct CDR3 sequences, approximately 15% of them seen only once. The source material was PBMCs or a T cell subset sorted from them (not recorded which). The receptor source for this set is an adult woman who had mild COVID-19 (a few samples of this study predate the infection). Cell type and time point are not known.

The rearrangement uses TRBV4-2 and TRBJ2-7, with TRBD1 matching 7 bases. Per germline, CDR1 LGHNA and CDR2 YNFKEQ. CDR3 length equals 14 residues. V gave up 2 bases and J gave up 6 bases; unmatched junction bases: 7. DNA of the CDR3: TGTGCCAGCAGCCAACGCGACAGGGCTGGCGAGCAGTACTTC. This gives the protein CASSQRDRAGEQYF.

The gene calls are TRBV12-3 or TRBV12-4 and TRBJ2-1; 8 bases fit TRBD2. V shed 2 bases, J shed 4 bases, and the junction held 7 bases outside the gene matches. This CDR3 region has 16 residues. CDR3 loop: CASSLRLQRGYNEQFF. The CDR3 coding sequence is TGTGCCAGCAGTTTAAGGCTCCAGCGGGGGTACAATGAGCAGTTCTTC.

This clonotype was detected only a few times. The chain links TRBV27 to TRBJ1-2; no definite D call. The germline CDR1 and CDR2 sequences are MNHEY and SMNVEV (reference sequence). V was trimmed by 7 bases and J by 7 bases, leaving 10 bases between them. The CDR3 consists of 11 residues. DNA for the CDR3: TGTGCCAGCATGGGCTCGGGTGGCTACACCTTC. As protein: CASMGSGGYTF.

The rearrangement joins TRBV7-3 to TRBJ1-1; D call uncertain. CDR3 size: 15 residues. Trimming removed 1 base at V and 0 bases at J, with 9 bases between. CDR1 is SGHTA, CDR2 FQGTGA, per germline. In DNA, the CDR3 is TGTGCCAGCAGCTTAAGCCCCACCGTGAACACTGAAGCTTTCTTT. This translates into CASSLSPTVNTEAFF.

As for this clonotype: The junction and the germline gene differ at one end; a read error may be behind it. The J gene is TRBJ2-7, the V gene TRBV7-9; possible D gene TRBD1, 5 bases. In germline, CDR1 is SEHNR, CDR2 FQNEAQ (reference sequence). CDR3 length: 14 amino acids. The CDR3, as DNA: TGTGCCAGCAGCTTAGGCAGGGTCCCCTACGGGCAGTACTTC. Translation: CASSLGRVPYGQYF.

The chain has TRBV7-3 and TRBJ2-3; 11 bases line up with TRBD2. Germline V gene data show CDR1 as SGHTA and CDR2 as FQGTGA. The CDR3 runs 15 residues. After removal of 8 bases from V and 4 bases from J, the junction contained 8 bases not matched to a gene. The CDR3 spells CASPTSGSQADTQYF. DNA of the CDR3: TGTGCCAGCCCAACTAGCGGGAGTCAGGCAGATACGCAGTATTTT.

The chain couples TRBV7-9 to TRBJ2-1; TRBD2 matches at 9 bases. Trimming at V came to 3 bases and at J to 4 bases, leaving 4 bases not matched to a gene. CDR3 size: 15 residues. Per germline, CDR1 SEHNR and CDR2 FQNEAQ (reference sequence). CDR3 residues: CASSFVSGGYNEQFF. CDR3 DNA: TGTGCCAGCAGCTTTGTGAGCGGGGGGTACAATGAGCAGTTCTTC. Full variable domain (missing parts from reference TRBV7-9 and TRBJ2-1): DTGVSQNPRHKITKRGQNVTFRCDPISEHNRLYWYRQTLGQGPEFLTYFQNEAQLEKSRLLSDRFSAERPKGSFSTLEIQRTEQGDSAMYLCASSFVSGGYNEQFFGPGTRLTVL.

The chain uses TRBV5-6 and TRBJ2-7; 10 bases match TRBD2. The length of the CDR3 is 14 residues. J gave up 5 bases and V 7 bases, and 9 bases lay outside the gene matches. Germline values: CDR1 SGHDT, CDR2 YYEEEE. CDR3 bases: TGTGCCAGCTCACGACTAGCGGGTATTAACGAGCAGTACTTC. Amino acids: CASSRLAGINEQYF.

V usage is TRBV9 and J usage is TRBJ2-1; a weak D match, TRBD1 (7 bases). The CDR3 sequence is 15 residues long. In germline, CDR1 is SGDLS, CDR2 YYNGEE. V dropped 0 bases and J dropped 8 bases, with 15 bases sitting between them. The CDR3 DNA follows: TGTGCCAGCAGCGTAGGTCAGGGGGGCTTCGATGAGCAGTTCTTC. It encodes CASSVGQGGFDEQFF.

The chain is built from TRBV12-3 or TRBV12-4 and TRBJ1-2; 9 nucleotides agree with TRBD1. CDR3 length equals 14 residues. V was pared by 0 bases and J by 6 bases, with 2 bases of the junction left unmatched. This CDR3 reads CASSLAGTGNGYTF. CDR3 sequence (DNA): TGTGCCAGCAGTTTAGCAGGGACAGGGAATGGCTACACCTTC.

To note about this clonotype: Sequence at one end of the junction differs from germline and may be a read error. The CDR3 nucleotides read TGTGCTAGCAGCCTTAAAGCGGGAGGAGCGCAGTATTTT. Its translation: CASSLKAGGAQYF. The gene calls are TRBV7-7 and TRBJ2-3; 9 bases are a match to TRBD2. The length of the CDR3 is 13 residues. CDR1 and CDR2 (germline): SSHAT, FNYEAQ (reference sequence).

The rearrangement uses TRBV3-1 and TRBJ1-3; 8 nucleotides match TRBD1. J gave up 3 bases and V 3 bases, and 10 bases lay outside the gene matches. The CDR3 has 17 residues. CDR1 is LGHDT, CDR2 YNNKEL, per germline (reference sequence). The CDR3: CASSQSYDRGVGNTIYF. Here the CDR3 DNA reads TGTGCCAGCAGCCAGTCTTACGACAGGGGTGTTGGAAACACCATATATTTT.

This clonotype was seen many times. This chain joins TRBV2 and TRBJ1-6; D call uncertain. CDR1 is SNHLY, CDR2 FYNNEI, per germline. Trimming removed 7 bases from V and 4 bases from J, with 11 bases in between. The CDR3 is 14 amino acids. CDR3 sequence (DNA): TGTGCCAGCACTTTCCCAGAGTATAATTCACCCCTCCACTTT. This gives the protein CASTFPEYNSPLHF.

Only a few counts were recorded for this clonotype. V usage is TRBV29-1 and J usage is TRBJ2-1, with 7 bases aligning to TRBD2. The CDR3 consists of 15 residues. The junction had 14 bases not matched to a gene; V was cut back by 4 bases and J by 8 bases. Germline V gene sequence: CDR1 SQVTM, CDR2 ANQGSEA. The CDR3 spells CSVAPPGGGYDEQFF. CDR3 DNA: TGCAGCGTTGCCCCCCCGGGGGGAGGGTACGATGAGCAGTTCTTC.

The CDR3 DNA sequence: TGTGCCACCACCGACCCAAAGACAGGGAACACCGGGGAGCTGTTTTTT. Translated: CATTDPKTGNTGELFF. This chain connects TRBV24-1 to TRBJ2-2; D might be TRBD1 (6 bases). Germline V gene data show CDR1 as KGHDR and CDR2 as SFDVKD. This CDR3 is built from 16 residues. V gave up 8 bases and J gave up 1 base, with 16 bases separating them.

This clonotype was observed a few times. The V gene is TRBV15, the J gene TRBJ2-7; perhaps D is TRBD1 or TRBD2 (6 bases each). Germline V gene sequence: CDR1 LNHNV, CDR2 YYDKDF (reference sequence). This CDR3 comprises 17 residues. V was cut by 5 bases and J by 5 bases, with 25 bases left in between. CDR3 bases: TGTGCCACCAGCTATCCGGGCGGGACACTCACCCCTCACGAGCAGTACTTC. Its protein product is CATSYPGGTLTPHEQYF. The full variable domain, in which reference TRBV15 and TRBJ2-7 provide the parts outside the CDR3, is DAMVIQNPRYQVTQFGKPVTLSCSQTLNHNVMYWYQQKSSQAPKLLFHYYDKDFNNEADTPDNFQSRRPNTSFCFLDIRSPGLGDTAMYLCATSYPGGTLTPHEQYFGPGTRLTVT.

This clonotype showed up just once. The chain uses TRBV12-3 or TRBV12-4 and TRBJ1-5; TRBD1 is a possible D gene (6 bases). V lost 6 bases, J lost 6 bases, and 15 bases lay in between. The CDR3 consists of 14 residues. CDR3 nucleotides: TGTGCCAGCAGCCTTGTACAGGGTCGTCAGCCCCAGCATTTT. This translates into CASSLVQGRQPQHF.

The chain combines TRBV29-1 with TRBJ2-1; 8 nucleotides agree with TRBD1. The CDR3 loop spans 13 amino acids. The J segment lost 2 bases and the V segment lost 4 bases, leaving 1 base of the junction unmatched. The germline V gene encodes CDR1 SQVTM and CDR2 ANQGSEA. The CDR3 DNA follows: TGCAGCGTTGGACAGGGGCCCTACAATGAGCAGTTCTTC. Its protein is CSVGQGPYNEQFF.

This clonotype was recorded many times. V is TRBV4-1 and J is TRBJ2-7; 12 bases are shared with TRBD2. The CDR3 consists of 20 residues. Germline lookup yields CDR1 MGHRA and CDR2 YSYEKL. The V segment lost 4 bases and the J segment 0 bases; nucleotides outside the gene matches: 16. The CDR3, as DNA: TGCGCCAGCAGCCGATTCGCACCGGGACTAGCGGGCCGTAGCTCCTACGAGCAGTACTTC. Encoded protein: CASSRFAPGLAGRSSYEQYF.

V is TRBV7-9 and J is TRBJ2-5; D is uncertain. V was trimmed by 1 base and J by 6 bases, leaving 18 bases between them. There are 16 residues in the CDR3. In germline, CDR1 is SEHNR, CDR2 FQNEAQ (reference sequence). The CDR3 DNA reads TGTGCCAGCAGCTTAGTGGGTCGGCCAGTTGAGAAGACCCAGTACTTC. It specifies CASSLVGRPVEKTQYF.

This clonotype occurred a few times. The chain uses TRBV11-2 and TRBJ1-1; 7 bases match TRBD1. The CDR3 runs 14 residues. J gave up 4 bases and V 5 bases, and 7 bases lay outside the gene matches. Germline CDR1 is SGHAT and CDR2 is FQNNGV. CDR3 sequence (DNA): TGTGCCAGCAGCCGAACAGGGGCCAGCACTGAAGCTTTCTTT. Its translation: CASSRTGASTEAFF.

This clonotype showed up just a few times. This chain uses TRBV5-1 with TRBJ1-4, with unresolved D. V lost 0 bases, J lost 11 bases, and 14 bases lay in between. Germline CDR1 is SGHRS and CDR2 is YFSETQ. The CDR3 is 14 residues long. CDR3 DNA: TGCGCCAGCAGCTTGGGGGCAGGTTTCGGGAAACTGTTTTTT. Translating gives CASSLGAGFGKLFF.

This clonotype occurred a few times. The chain couples TRBV24-1 to TRBJ2-3; a weak D match, TRBD1 (5 bases). Germline-derived CDR1 and CDR2 are KGHDR and SFDVKD. Trimming took off 5 bases at V and 2 bases at J, with 10 bases between the two ends. The length of the CDR3 is 14 residues. The CDR3, as DNA: TGTGCCACCAGTGTCAAGGGGAACACAGATACGCAGTATTTT. The encoded protein is CATSVKGNTDTQYF.

The CDR3 spells CASSPSGPYNEQFF. The CDR3 coding sequence is TGTGCCAGCAGCCCTAGCGGGCCCTACAATGAGCAGTTCTTC. The chain couples TRBV7-3 to TRBJ2-1, with TRBD2 matching over 8 bases. The CDR3 totals 14 residues. V lost 5 bases to trimming and J lost 2 bases; unmatched junction nucleotides: 2. Germline lookup yields CDR1 SGHTA and CDR2 FQGTGA.

This clonotype was seen more than once but under ten times. This chain joins TRBV6-1 and TRBJ2-5; TRBD1 matches 7 bases. There are 13 residues in the CDR3. V shed 6 bases, J shed 5 bases, and the junction held 6 bases outside the gene matches. Germline-derived CDR1 and CDR2 are MNHNS and SASEGT. CDR3 amino acids: CASRGQTTETQYF. The CDR3 coding sequence is TGTGCCAGCAGGGGACAGACTACGGAGACCCAGTACTTC.

This clonotype was detected many times. The rearrangement uses TRBV30 and TRBJ2-1; a weak D match, TRBD2 (6 bases). Trimming removed 0 bases from V and 11 bases from J, with 11 bases in between. The CDR3 has 12 residues. CDR1 is GTSNPN and CDR2 is SVGIG in the germline V gene (reference sequence). The DNA of the CDR3 is TGTGCCTGGAGTGTAAGCCGGGAGAAGCAGTTCTTC. This gives the protein CAWSVSREKQFF.

The J gene is TRBJ1-2, the V gene TRBV7-2; 10 nucleotides match TRBD1. CDR1 and CDR2 from the germline V gene are SGHTA and FQGNSA. Losses at the gene ends were 1 base for V and 5 bases for J; bases not matched to a gene: 7. This CDR3 has 16 amino acids. The CDR3 loop reads CASSLVGRQGAYGYTF. CDR3 in DNA: TGTGCCAGCAGCTTAGTCGGAAGACAGGGGGCTTATGGCTACACCTTC.

This chain joins TRBV5-4 and TRBJ1-1, with 7 bases that match TRBD1. Germline CDR1 and CDR2: SGHNT and YYREEE (reference sequence). V trimming: 3 bases; J trimming: 4 bases; junction bases outside the gene matches: 15. The CDR3 totals 17 residues. The CDR3 region is CASSSPGQPSRGTEAFF. Written as DNA, the CDR3 is TGTGCCAGCAGCTCGCCGGGACAGCCATCCCGGGGCACTGAAGCTTTCTTT. Variable domain in full (rest from reference TRBV5-4 and TRBJ1-1): ETGVTQSPTHLIKTRGQQVTLRCSSQSGHNTVSWYQQALGQGPQFIFQYYREEENGRGNFPPRFSGLQFPNYSSELNVNALELDDSALYLCASSSPGQPSRGTEAFFGQGTRLTVV.

This clonotype was found a few times. The chain links TRBV4-2 to TRBJ1-1; weak D call: TRBD1 (5 bases). The CDR3 extends over 15 amino acids. Trimming pared 7 bases from V and 3 bases from J, leaving 18 bases between. Germline CDR1 reads LGHNA; CDR2 reads YNFKEQ. This CDR3 reads CASTPRVVGDTEAFF. DNA of the CDR3: TGTGCCAGCACACCAAGGGTCGTGGGGGACACTGAAGCTTTCTTT.

This clonotype appeared a few times. J is TRBJ1-5 and V is TRBV5-6; TRBD1 agrees at 9 bases. V lost 1 base and J lost 7; bases outside the gene matches: 6. The CDR3 length is 15 residues. CDR1 and CDR2 from the germline V gene are SGHDT and YYEEEE. The CDR3 spells CASSLWDRVGQPQHF. The CDR3 coding sequence is TGTGCCAGCAGCTTGTGGGACAGGGTCGGGCAGCCCCAGCATTTT.

V gene TRBV4-3 combines with J gene TRBJ1-1; D is undetermined. Germline V CDR1 and CDR2: LGHNA, YSLEER. Trimming left V 8 bases short and J 0 bases short, with 10 bases between. The CDR3 is 13 residues long. The chain's CDR3 is CASGIDLNTEAFF. The CDR3 DNA follows: TGCGCCAGCGGCATTGACTTGAACACTGAAGCTTTCTTT.

This clonotype showed up just a few times. The chain recombines TRBV28 with TRBJ2-2, with 9 bases that match TRBD2. Germline V lookup: CDR1 MDHEN, CDR2 SYDVKM. The ends lost 5 bases at V and 6 bases at J; junction bases unmatched: 4. This CDR3 comprises 14 residues. DNA of the CDR3: TGTGCCAGCAGTGTAGCGGGAGTAGCCGGGGAGCTGTTTTTT. The encoded protein is CASSVAGVAGELFF.